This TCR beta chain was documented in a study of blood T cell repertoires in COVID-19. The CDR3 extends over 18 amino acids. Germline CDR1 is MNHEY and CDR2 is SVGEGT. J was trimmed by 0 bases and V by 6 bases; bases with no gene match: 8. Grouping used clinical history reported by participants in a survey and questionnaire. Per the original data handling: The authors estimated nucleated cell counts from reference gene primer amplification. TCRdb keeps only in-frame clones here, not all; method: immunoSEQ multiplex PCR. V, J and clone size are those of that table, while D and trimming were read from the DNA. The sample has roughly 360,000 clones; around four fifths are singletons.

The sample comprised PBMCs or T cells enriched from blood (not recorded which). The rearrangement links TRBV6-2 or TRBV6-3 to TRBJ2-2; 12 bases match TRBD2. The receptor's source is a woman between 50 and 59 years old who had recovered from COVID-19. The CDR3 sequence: CASSHWTSGTSNTGELFF. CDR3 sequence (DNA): TGTGCCAGCAGCCACTGGACTAGCGGGACTTCGAACACCGGGGAGCTGTTTTTT.